Below, 26 T cell receptor beta chains from the same sample are listed, as sequenced in a study of cytomegalovirus exposure and HLA in healthy donors. PCR amplification relied on 60 Vbeta primers (plus 13 Jbeta primers). Profiling relied on immunoSEQ multiplex PCR, and the TCRdb table lists in-frame clones only, not all of them. Here the sample spans 80,000 to 130,000 clones, roughly 82% being singletons. The sample taken for sequencing was PBMCs. The receptor set was obtained from a woman aged 18 to 35 in good health and CMV-seronegative.

The chain is built from TRBV30 and TRBJ2-3, with D uncertain. Germline-derived CDR1 and CDR2 are GTSNPN and SVGIG (reference sequence). Trimming cost V 2 bases and J 8 bases, with 11 bases left between them. The CDR3 extends over 12 amino acids. CDR3: CAWSPPPGTQYF. The DNA of the CDR3 is TGTGCCTGGAGTCCACCCCCGGGTACGCAGTATTTT.

This chain joins TRBV11-2 and TRBJ1-6, with 7 bases fitting TRBD1. The V and J ends lost 5 bases and 12 bases, in that order; junction bases with no gene match: 13. The CDR3 extends over 15 amino acids. The V gene's germline CDR1 is SGHAT and CDR2 FQNNGV. CDR3 region: CASSPLRDRFVPLHF. Here the CDR3 DNA reads TGTGCCAGCAGCCCTCTCCGGGACAGATTCGTACCCCTCCACTTT.

The rearrangement links TRBV7-3 to TRBJ1-2; D is uncertain. There are 14 residues in the CDR3. Germline V gene data show CDR1 as SGHTA and CDR2 as FQGTGA. V lost 5 bases, J lost 8 bases, and 18 bases lay in between. The CDR3 here is CASSPSGYGRGYTF. The CDR3, as DNA: TGTGCCAGCAGCCCCAGCGGTTATGGAAGGGGCTACACCTTC. The full variable domain, completed using reference TRBV7-3 and TRBJ1-2, is GAGVSQTPSNKVTEKGKYVELRCDPISGHTALYWYRQSLGQGPEFLIYFQGTGAADDSGLPNDRFFAVRPEGSVSTLKIQRTERGDSAVYLCASSPSGYGRGYTFGSGTRLTVV.

The chain recombines TRBV9 with TRBJ2-2, with 8 nucleotides matching TRBD2. This CDR3 is 17 amino acids long. Germline V gene lookup returns CDR1 SGDLS and CDR2 YYNGEE. The J segment lost 7 bases and the V segment lost 4 bases, leaving 15 bases of the junction unmatched. The CDR3 DNA is TGTGCCAGCAGCCCCCGAGCGCGCGGGGGGCGGGGCGGGGAGCTGTTTTTT. Amino acids: CASSPRARGGRGGELFF.

This chain joins TRBV7-2 and TRBJ1-3; 9 positions match TRBD1. Trimming took 1 base from V and 0 from J; bases not matched to a gene: 4. Germline V lookup: CDR1 SGHTA, CDR2 FQGNSA. The CDR3 covers 17 residues. The CDR3 here is CASSLVTGGSSGNTIYF. As DNA, the CDR3 is TGTGCCAGCAGCTTAGTAACAGGGGGCTCCTCTGGAAACACCATATATTTT.

The chain employs TRBV5-1 and TRBJ2-1, with TRBD1 identical over 9 bases. V was clipped by 4 bases and J by 7 bases; unmatched bases: 3. Germline lookup yields CDR1 SGHRS and CDR2 YFSETQ. CDR3 length equals 13 residues. CDR3 coding DNA: TGCGCCAGCAGCGGGACAGGGTTAAATGAGCAGTTCTTC. Its translation: CASSGTGLNEQFF.

The rearrangement joins TRBV4-3 to TRBJ2-5, with D maybe TRBD1 (6 bases). The V gene's germline CDR1 is LGHNA and CDR2 YSLEER. The V and J ends lost 0 bases and 5 bases respectively, with 16 bases between them. The CDR3 sequence is 16 residues long. The CDR3 bases are TGCGCCAGCAGCCAAGACCCACAGGGCCTTGGGGAGACCCAGTACTTC. Amino acid sequence: CASSQDPQGLGETQYF.

J is TRBJ2-2 and V is TRBV28; 8 positions match TRBD2. CDR3 size: 14 residues. CDR1 and CDR2 (germline): MDHEN, SYDVKM. Germline trimming cut 10 bases from V and 3 bases from J; bases unmatched to any gene: 7. CDR3 sequence: CATRPGGDTGELFF. The CDR3 DNA follows: TGTGCCACCCGCCCGGGGGGGGACACCGGGGAGCTGTTTTTT.

This chain joins TRBV19 and TRBJ2-7, with no clear D. This CDR3 has 13 amino acids. V lost 3 bases and J 1 base, leaving 7 bases between the germline ends. From germline, CDR1 is LNHDA and CDR2 SQIVND (reference sequence). The CDR3 region is CASSIGLSYEQYF. The CDR3 nucleotides are TGTGCCAGTAGTATCGGTCTATCCTACGAGCAGTACTTC.

The chain links TRBV5-1 to TRBJ2-5, with TRBD2 identical over 8 bases. Germline CDR1 reads SGHRS; CDR2 reads YFSETQ. The CDR3 covers 16 residues. Germline trimming cut 0 bases from V and 2 bases from J; bases unmatched to any gene: 6. CDR3 residues: CASSLVGAGGQETQYF. CDR3 nucleotide sequence: TGCGCCAGCAGCTTGGTCGGTGCGGGGGGACAAGAGACCCAGTACTTC.

The chain employs TRBV7-9 and TRBJ2-7; D call uncertain. CDR1 and CDR2 (germline): SEHNR, FQNEAQ (reference sequence). The CDR3 extends over 14 amino acids. V was trimmed by 0 bases and J by 6 bases, leaving 12 bases between them. The CDR3, as DNA: TGTGCCAGCAGCTTAGCGATCCGAGGTGGCGAGCAGTACTTC. It yields the protein CASSLAIRGGEQYF.

The rearrangement joins TRBV15 to TRBJ1-2; D unclear. V lost 5 bases and J 2 bases, leaving 12 bases between the germline ends. This CDR3 contains 14 residues. Germline CDR1 LNHNV, CDR2 YYDKDF (reference sequence). Written as DNA, the CDR3 is TGTGCCACCAGCTCAGTCCGCGGGAACTATGGCTACACCTTC. It is translated as CATSSVRGNYGYTF.

V and J are TRBV5-6 and TRBJ2-1; D might be TRBD1 (8 bases). The CDR3 loop spans 14 amino acids. Trimming took off 4 bases at V and 4 bases at J, with 12 bases between the two ends. From germline, CDR1 is SGHDT and CDR2 YYEEEE. CDR3 loop: CASSHRGGYNEQFF. Written as DNA, the CDR3 is TGTGCCAGCAGCCACAGGGGGGGATACAATGAGCAGTTCTTC.

The V gene is TRBV11-2, the J gene TRBJ1-2, with 11 bases identical to TRBD1. Losses at the gene ends were 6 bases for V and 4 bases for J; bases not matched to a gene: 13. Germline V lookup: CDR1 SGHAT, CDR2 FQNNGV. CDR3 length: 17 amino acids. In DNA, the CDR3 is TGTGCCAGCAGAAATTTCGAACCGGGACAGGGGGTCTATGGCTACACCTTC. This encodes CASRNFEPGQGVYGYTF.

The chain recombines TRBV14 with TRBJ2-3; D is unresolved. Looked up from germline, CDR1 is SGHDN and CDR2 is FVKESK. The V and J ends lost 1 base and 0 bases respectively, with 14 bases between them. The CDR3 has 17 amino acids. As DNA, the CDR3 is TGTGCCAGCAGCCAAGGCGAGGTCGTACTAAGCACAGATACGCAGTATTTT. It is translated as CASSQGEVVLSTDTQYF. Filled out from reference TRBV14 and TRBJ2-3, the complete variable domain reads EAGVTQFPSHSVIEKGQTVTLRCDPISGHDNLYWYRRVMGKEIKFLLHFVKESKQDESGMPNNRFLAERTGGTYSTLKVQPAELEDSGVYFCASSQGEVVLSTDTQYFGPGTRLTVL.

This chain uses TRBV6-4 with TRBJ2-3; TRBD1 aligns across 9 bases. The CDR3 runs to 16 residues. The germline gives CDR1 MRHNA, CDR2 SNTAGT. Unmatched junction bases numbered 5, after V lost 0 bases and J lost 4 bases. The CDR3 DNA sequence: TGTGCCAGCAGTGACTCGGGGGGGACAGGGTCAGATACGCAGTATTTT. It specifies CASSDSGGTGSDTQYF.

The rearrangement links TRBV7-2 to TRBJ2-3; D perhaps matches TRBD2 (6 bases). The CDR3 spans 13 residues. Trimming removed 5 bases from V and 7 bases from J, with 13 bases in between. From germline, CDR1 is SGHTA and CDR2 FQGNSA. In nucleotides, the CDR3 is TGTGCCAGCAGCCCTACAGGACTAAATACGCAGTATTTT. This codes for CASSPTGLNTQYF.

V gene TRBV13 combines with J gene TRBJ2-7; TRBD2 agrees at 9 bases. Trimming removed 5 bases from V and 4 bases from J; junction bases left unmatched: 12. Germline V gene data show CDR1 as PRHDT and CDR2 as FYEKMQ (reference sequence). This CDR3 is built from 16 residues. CDR3 in DNA: TGTGCCAGCAGCCCGGCGGGCGGGGGGGCTAGGTACGAGCAGTACTTC. Protein sequence: CASSPAGGGARYEQYF. Combining the CDR3 with reference TRBV13 and TRBJ2-7 gives the whole variable domain AAGVIQSPRHLIKEKRETATLKCYPIPRHDTVYWYQQGPGQDPQFLISFYEKMQSDKGSIPDRFSAQQFSDYHSELNMSSLELGDSALYFCASSPAGGGARYEQYFGPGTRLTVT.

In its sample, this clone was seen a few times. The CDR3 coding sequence is TGTGCCAGCAGTTATGGGACTAGCTCCTACGAGCAGTACTTC. Protein sequence: CASSYGTSSYEQYF. This chain uses TRBV6-5 with TRBJ2-7; 8 bases are shared with TRBD2. Germline CDR1 reads MNHEY; CDR2 reads SVGAGI. This CDR3 spans 14 amino acids. V dropped 3 bases and J dropped 0; count of bases not matched to a gene: 1.

The chain's CDR3 is CASSESSGRAGEQYF. The CDR3 coding sequence is TGTGCCAGCAGTGAGTCTAGCGGGAGGGCCGGCGAGCAGTACTTC. The rearrangement joins TRBV6-1 to TRBJ2-7; 12 bases align to TRBD2. Trimming cost V 3 bases and J 6 bases; bases outside gene matches: 6. The CDR3 totals 15 residues. Looked up from germline, CDR1 is MNHNS and CDR2 is SASEGT.

The chain recombines TRBV11-2 with TRBJ2-7; TRBD1 is a possible D gene (5 bases). This CDR3 contains 13 residues. CDR1 and CDR2 from the germline V gene are SGHAT and FQNNGV. The V end was cut by 5 bases, the J end by 3 bases, with 11 bases between. The CDR3, as DNA: TGTGCCAGCAGCCTGTCAGGGTTCTACGAGCAGTACTTC. This encodes CASSLSGFYEQYF.

V usage is TRBV28 and J usage is TRBJ2-7; TRBD1 matches at 7 bases. V was pared by 7 bases and J by 2 bases, with 5 bases of the junction left unmatched. The CDR3 contains 13 residues. Germline V gives CDR1 MDHEN, CDR2 SYDVKM. The DNA for the CDR3 is TGTGCCAGCATCGGACAGGCGACCTACGAGCAGTACTTC. It specifies CASIGQATYEQYF.

The rearrangement joins TRBV21-1 to TRBJ1-2. TRBV21-1 is a pseudogene segment. The CDR3 has 16 amino acids. This CDR3 is CASSKEGSREDYGYTF. DNA of the CDR3: TGTGCCAGCAGCAAAGAAGGGAGCAGGGAGGACTATGGCTACACCTTC.

The V call is TRBV28, the J call TRBJ1-5, with D perhaps matching TRBD1 (5 bases). The germline CDR1 and CDR2 sequences are MDHEN and SYDVKM. V shed 7 bases and J shed 0 bases, with 13 bases lying between them. CDR3 length equals 15 residues. CDR3 residues: CASIYSGYSNQPQHF. DNA for the CDR3: TGTGCCAGCATCTATTCAGGGTATAGCAATCAGCCCCAGCATTTT. The whole variable domain, filled in from reference TRBV28 and TRBJ1-5, reads DVKVTQSSRYLVKRTGEKVFLECVQDMDHENMFWYRQDPGLGLRLIYFSYDVKMKEKGDIPEGYSVSREKKERFSLILESASTNQTSMYLCASIYSGYSNQPQHFGDGTRLSIL.

The CDR3 protein is CASSIGYYGGASYEQYF. The CDR3 DNA reads TGTGCCAGTAGTATAGGCTATTACGGCGGTGCGTCCTACGAGCAGTACTTC. The gene calls are TRBV19 and TRBJ2-7; the D is unclear. Germline CDR1 and CDR2: LNHDA and SQIVND (reference sequence). Trimming took 1 base from V and 1 from J, leaving 17 bases between them. This CDR3 spans 17 amino acids.

V gene TRBV2 combines with J gene TRBJ1-1, with 8 bases fitting TRBD1. Trimming took 3 bases from V and 7 from J; bases not matched to a gene: 7. The CDR3 has 14 amino acids. Germline V CDR1 and CDR2: SNHLY, FYNNEI. The CDR3 nucleotides are TGTGCCAGCAGTGACTCAAGGACAGGGAATGAAGCTTTCTTT. Translating it yields CASSDSRTGNEAFF.